This TCR beta chain was observed in a study of lymphopenia after photon versus proton radiotherapy. Study results and limitations: Better survival with proton therapy was suggested as possible, not demonstrated.

Concerning this clone itself: Its cognate antigen is unknown.

The CDR3 totals 14 residues. Data came from immunoSEQ multiplex PCR; TCRdb stores just in-frame clones and leaves some out. The sample carries around 15,000 clones, roughly nine tenths recorded once. The sequence was collected from a woman aged 60-75 years with cholangiocarcinoma. Some clones in this sample may be carry-over from other donors' samples. The sequencing here drew on peripheral blood, taken from a patient treated with proton-based radiotherapy. The chain combines TRBV21-1 with TRBJ2-7; the table calls TRBD1, which could not be checked here. TRBV21-1 is classified as a pseudogene. CDR3 sequence (DNA): TGTGCCAGCGCGACCCGGGACAGGCTCTACGAGCAGTACTTC. Translated, it gives CASATRDRLYEQYF.